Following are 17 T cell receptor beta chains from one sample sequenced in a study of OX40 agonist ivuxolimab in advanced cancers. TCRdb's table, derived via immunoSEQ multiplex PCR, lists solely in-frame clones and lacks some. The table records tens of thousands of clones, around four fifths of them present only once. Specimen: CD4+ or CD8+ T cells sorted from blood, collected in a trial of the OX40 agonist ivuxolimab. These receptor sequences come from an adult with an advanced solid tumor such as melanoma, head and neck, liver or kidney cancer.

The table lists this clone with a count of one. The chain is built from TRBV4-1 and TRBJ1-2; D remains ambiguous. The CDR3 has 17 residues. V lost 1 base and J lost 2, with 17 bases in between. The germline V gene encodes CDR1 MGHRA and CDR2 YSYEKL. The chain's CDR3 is CASSQVDKGPFNYGYTF. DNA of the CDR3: TGCGCCAGCAGCCAAGTAGATAAAGGGCCATTCAACTATGGCTACACCTTC.

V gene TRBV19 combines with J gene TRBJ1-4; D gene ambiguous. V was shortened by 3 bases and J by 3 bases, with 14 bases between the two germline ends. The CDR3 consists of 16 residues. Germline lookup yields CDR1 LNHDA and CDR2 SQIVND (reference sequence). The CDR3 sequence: CASSIPAQRSNEKLFF. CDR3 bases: TGTGCCAGTAGTATCCCTGCACAGAGATCTAATGAAAAACTGTTTTTT.

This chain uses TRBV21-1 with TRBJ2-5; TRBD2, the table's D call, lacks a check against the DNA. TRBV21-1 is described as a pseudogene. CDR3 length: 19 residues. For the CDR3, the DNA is TGTGCCAGCAGCAAAGTGTACCAGAACCGGCGGCAGAGAAAAGAGACCCAGTACTTC. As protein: CASSKVYQNRRQRKETQYF.

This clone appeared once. The CDR3 nucleotides are TGTGCCAGCAGCTCCTACAGGGGGAGCGGCTACACCTTC. It yields the protein CASSSYRGSGYTF. This chain links TRBV7-9 with TRBJ1-2; 8 bases are shared with TRBD1. The CDR3 is 13 amino acids. Germline assignment: CDR1 SEHNR and CDR2 FQNEAQ (reference sequence). After removal of 4 bases from V and 8 bases from J, the junction contained 6 bases not matched to a gene.

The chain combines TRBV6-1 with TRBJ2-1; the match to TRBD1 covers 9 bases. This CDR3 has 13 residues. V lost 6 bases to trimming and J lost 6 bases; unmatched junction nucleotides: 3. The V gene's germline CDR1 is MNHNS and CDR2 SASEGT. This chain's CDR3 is CASRIQGANEQFF. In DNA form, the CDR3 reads TGTGCCAGCAGGATACAGGGGGCCAATGAGCAGTTCTTC.

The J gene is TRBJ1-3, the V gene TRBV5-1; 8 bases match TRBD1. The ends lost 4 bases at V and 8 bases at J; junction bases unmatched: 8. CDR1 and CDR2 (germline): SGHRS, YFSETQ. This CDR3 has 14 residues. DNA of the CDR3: TGCGCCAGCAGCCTGCTAGGACAGGGATACACCATATATTTT. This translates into CASSLLGQGYTIYF.

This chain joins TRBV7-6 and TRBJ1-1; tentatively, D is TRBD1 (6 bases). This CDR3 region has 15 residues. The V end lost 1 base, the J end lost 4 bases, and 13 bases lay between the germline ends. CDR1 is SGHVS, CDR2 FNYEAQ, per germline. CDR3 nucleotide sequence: TGTGCCAGCAGCTTAGGGGGCAGGGGTGCCACTGAAGCTTTCTTT. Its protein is CASSLGGRGATEAFF.

DNA of the CDR3: TGTGCCAGCAGTTTATCAGAGTTTAGCAATCAGCCCCAGCATTTT. It encodes CASSLSEFSNQPQHF. The chain carries TRBV27 and TRBJ1-5; D uncertain. This CDR3 has 15 amino acids. CDR1 is MNHEY, CDR2 SMNVEV, per germline (reference sequence). V shed 0 bases and J shed 0 bases, with 6 bases lying between them.

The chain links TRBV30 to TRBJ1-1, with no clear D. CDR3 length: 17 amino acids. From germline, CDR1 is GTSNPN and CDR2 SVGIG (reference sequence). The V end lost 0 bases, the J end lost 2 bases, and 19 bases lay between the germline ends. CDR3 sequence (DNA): TGTGCCTGGAGTGTAAGGGCCCTTGGGCAGCCTAACACTGAAGCTTTCTTT. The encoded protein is CAWSVRALGQPNTEAFF.

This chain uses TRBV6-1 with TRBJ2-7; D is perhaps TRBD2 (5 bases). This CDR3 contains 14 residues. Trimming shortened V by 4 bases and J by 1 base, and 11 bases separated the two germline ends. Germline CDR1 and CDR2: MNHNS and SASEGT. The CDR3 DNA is TGTGCCAGCAGTGTCCGGGAACAGTCCTACGAGCAGTACTTC. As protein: CASSVREQSYEQYF.

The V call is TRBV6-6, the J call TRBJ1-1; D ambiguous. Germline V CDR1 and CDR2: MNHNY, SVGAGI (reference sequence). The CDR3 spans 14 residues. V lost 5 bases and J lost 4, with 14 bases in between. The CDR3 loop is CASSTQREGTEAFF. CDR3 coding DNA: TGTGCCAGCAGTACCCAGAGGGAGGGCACTGAAGCTTTCTTT.

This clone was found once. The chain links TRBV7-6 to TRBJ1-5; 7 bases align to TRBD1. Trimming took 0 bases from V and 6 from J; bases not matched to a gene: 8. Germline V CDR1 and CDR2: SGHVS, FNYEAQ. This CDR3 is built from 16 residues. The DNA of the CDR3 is TGTGCCAGCAGCTTAGCTGCCGGGACAGTAGTTCAGCCCCAGCATTTT. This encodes CASSLAAGTVVQPQHF.

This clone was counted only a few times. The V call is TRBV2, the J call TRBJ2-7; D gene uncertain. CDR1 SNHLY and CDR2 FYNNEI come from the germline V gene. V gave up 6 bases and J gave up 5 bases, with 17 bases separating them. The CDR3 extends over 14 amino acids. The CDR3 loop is CASSRKLVHHEQYF. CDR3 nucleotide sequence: TGTGCCAGCAGCCGAAAACTCGTGCACCACGAGCAGTACTTC.

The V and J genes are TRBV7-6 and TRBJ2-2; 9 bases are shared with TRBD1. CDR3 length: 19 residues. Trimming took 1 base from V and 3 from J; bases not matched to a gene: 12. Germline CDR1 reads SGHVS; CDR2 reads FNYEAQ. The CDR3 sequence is CASSLGARTGTGYTGELFF. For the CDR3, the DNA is TGTGCCAGCAGCTTAGGGGCCCGAACCGGGACAGGGTACACCGGGGAGCTGTTTTTT.

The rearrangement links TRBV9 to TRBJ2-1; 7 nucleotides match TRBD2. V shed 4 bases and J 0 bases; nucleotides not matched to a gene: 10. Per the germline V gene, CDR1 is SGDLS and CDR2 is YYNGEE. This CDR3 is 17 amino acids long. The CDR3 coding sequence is TGTGCCAGCAGCTCCGATGCGGGCGGGAGCTCCTACAATGAGCAGTTCTTC. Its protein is CASSSDAGGSSYNEQFF.

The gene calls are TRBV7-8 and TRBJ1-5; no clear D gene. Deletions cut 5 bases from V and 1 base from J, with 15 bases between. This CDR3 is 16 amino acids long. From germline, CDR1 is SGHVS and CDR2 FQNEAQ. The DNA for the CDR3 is TGTGCCAGCAGCCTCCTCGGGAGAGGGAGCAATCAGCCCCAGCATTTT. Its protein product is CASSLLGRGSNQPQHF.

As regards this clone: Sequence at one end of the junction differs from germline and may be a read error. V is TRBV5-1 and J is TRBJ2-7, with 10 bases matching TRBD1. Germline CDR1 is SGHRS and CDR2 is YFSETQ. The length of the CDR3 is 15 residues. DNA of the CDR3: TGCGCCAGCACCTTGGACGGGACAGGGGCCTACGAGCAGTACTTC. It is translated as CASTLDGTGAYEQYF.